This T cell receptor (beta chain) comes out of a study of control samples from healthy donors and cancer patients. As to this clone: Other DNA sequences of this sample code for an identical CDR3.

Clones were sequenced by immunoSEQ multiplex PCR, and TCRdb holds only the in-frame ones, with some missing. The table has 90,000 to 100,000 clones, almost 85% seen once. Germline V gives CDR1 SNHLY, CDR2 FYNNEI. CDR3 length: 13 residues. V was trimmed by 9 bases and J by 1 base, leaving 10 bases between them. The receptor was derived from a man between 60 and 75 years old in good health. The sample was blood. V and J are TRBV2 and TRBJ1-3; D uncertain. CDR3 DNA: TGTGCCAGTTACCGGGAATCTGGAAACACCATATATTTT. Residues: CASYRESGNTIYF.